The sequence of this TCR beta chain was determined in a study of blood T cells in healthy people across ages. Study-level findings and limits: Using unsorted PBMCs precluded a conclusive naive versus antigen-experienced comparison.

This clonotype has a count of ten or more. As yet, its antigen is unknown. The CDR3 consists of 12 residues. Trimming removed 8 bases at V and 8 bases at J, with 16 bases between. Per the germline V gene, CDR1 is MNHEY and CDR2 is SVGAGI. Each sample gave at least 6.5 million isolated PBMCs. It was with a sample-barcoded 5' primer and a J-beta primer mix that a second PCR of roughly 7 to 12 cycles was run. A single record per CDR3 protein comes from TCRdb applying MiXCR to the 5' RACE reads. The table records 700,000 or so distinct CDR3 sequences, 22% of them present only once. The chain recombines TRBV6-5 with TRBJ2-7; the D gene could be TRBD1 or TRBD2 (5 bases each). What was sequenced was blood. The origin of this receptor is a man in his sixties or seventies in good health. The CDR3 DNA follows: TGTGCCAGCTTGAGCCCCGAGGGGAAGCAGTACGTC. This codes for CASLSPEGKQYV.